Listed here are 29 T cell receptor beta chains from one sample, sequenced in a study of a mutant IDH1 vaccine in newly diagnosed glioma. The time point here: week 35, safety follow-up. Vaccine doses each comprised 300 ug of mutant IDH1 20-mer peptide, with topical imiquimod. Antigen specificity for these receptors is unknown. Produced via immunoSEQ multiplex PCR; TCRdb's table is partial and in-frame only. The sample yields more than 35,000 clones, 81% seen once. The sample consisted of PBMCs, taken from a glioma patient whose treatment included an IDH1 peptide vaccine. All receptors come from a woman aged 35 to 49 with glioma. Some clones in this sample may be carry-over from other donors' samples.

The V gene is TRBV5-1, the J gene TRBJ2-3; 10 positions match TRBD1. This CDR3 contains 16 residues. CDR1 and CDR2 from the germline V gene are SGHRS and YFSETQ. Trimming cost V 1 base and J 6 bases; bases outside gene matches: 8. The CDR3 loop reads CASSLHRDRGRDTQYF. CDR3 nucleotides: TGCGCCAGCAGCTTGCACCGGGACAGGGGAAGGGATACGCAGTATTTT.

The rearrangement joins TRBV6-5 to TRBJ2-7; 8 positions agree with TRBD2. The CDR3 totals 13 residues. From germline, CDR1 is MNHEY and CDR2 SVGAGI. J lost 6 bases, V lost 7 bases, and 8 bases had no gene match. The CDR3 loop reads CASTQGLAGEQYF. In DNA, the CDR3 is TGTGCCAGCACCCAGGGTCTAGCGGGCGAGCAGTACTTC.

This clone occurred once. This rearrangement joins TRBV7-2 to TRBJ2-3; no definite D call. CDR1 is SGHTA and CDR2 is FQGNSA in the germline V gene. The CDR3 loop spans 14 amino acids. Trimming pared 4 bases from V and 0 bases from J, leaving 8 bases between. CDR3 bases: TGTGCCAGCAGCTCCTGGGGAAGCACAGATACGCAGTATTTT. Translating it yields CASSSWGSTDTQYF.

The V call is TRBV7-9, the J call TRBJ2-2; possible D gene TRBD2, 6 bases. V was shortened by 7 bases and J by 9 bases, with 12 bases between the two germline ends. This CDR3 has 12 residues. The germline V gene has CDR1 SEHNR and CDR2 FQNEAQ (reference sequence). CDR3: CASTRRDWELFF. CDR3 coding DNA: TGTGCCAGCACCCGCCGGGACTGGGAGCTGTTTTTT. The whole variable domain, remainder taken from reference TRBV7-9 and TRBJ2-2, is DTGVSQNPRHKITKRGQNVTFRCDPISEHNRLYWYRQTLGQGPEFLTYFQNEAQLEKSRLLSDRFSAERPKGSFSTLEIQRTEQGDSAMYLCASTRRDWELFFGEGSRLTVL.

This chain connects TRBV5-6 to TRBJ2-3, with TRBD2 matching 8 bases. Germline V gene lookup returns CDR1 SGHDT and CDR2 YYEEEE. The CDR3 totals 15 residues. Unmatched junction bases numbered 8, after V lost 5 bases and J lost 3 bases. The CDR3 is CASSFSGKETDTQYF. CDR3 coding DNA: TGTGCCAGCAGTTTTAGCGGGAAGGAGACAGATACGCAGTATTTT.

J is TRBJ1-5 and V is TRBV6-5; TRBD1 matches at 7 bases. J was trimmed by 4 bases and V by 6 bases; bases with no gene match: 6. The CDR3 is made up of 14 amino acids. Germline lookup yields CDR1 MNHEY and CDR2 SVGAGI. CDR3 amino acids: CASSRGQLNQPQHF. Written as DNA, the CDR3 is TGTGCCAGCAGCCGGGGACAGCTAAATCAGCCCCAGCATTTT.

This chain links TRBV5-4 with TRBJ2-3; 8 bases are shared with TRBD2. The CDR3 is 14 residues long. V shed 4 bases, J shed 2 bases, and the junction held 3 bases outside the gene matches. The V gene's germline CDR1 is SGHNT and CDR2 YYREEE (reference sequence). CDR3 coding DNA: TGTGCCAGCAGCGGACTAGCATTCACAGATACGCAGTATTTT. Translating gives CASSGLAFTDTQYF.

The chain employs TRBV7-2 and TRBJ1-6; no reliable D call. Trimming left V 5 bases short and J 6 bases short, with 8 bases between. Per germline, CDR1 SGHTA and CDR2 FQGNSA. The length of the CDR3 is 13 residues. CDR3 in amino acids: CASSPDRNSPLHF. The CDR3 region has the DNA TGTGCCAGCAGCCCCGACCGTAATTCACCCCTCCACTTT.

This clone was recorded only once. The chain joins TRBV28 to TRBJ1-2; D unclear. This CDR3 comprises 13 residues. V shed 5 bases and J shed 2 bases, with 9 bases lying between them. CDR1 is MDHEN and CDR2 is SYDVKM in the germline V gene. For the CDR3, the DNA is TGTGCCAGCAGTCGAAGTAACAACTATGGCTACACCTTC. Translating it yields CASSRSNNYGYTF.

This clone came up once. V gene TRBV6-5 combines with J gene TRBJ1-6, with D perhaps matching TRBD1 (6 bases). The CDR3 consists of 15 residues. Trimming removed 6 bases at V and 10 bases at J, with 19 bases between. Germline lookup yields CDR1 MNHEY and CDR2 SVGAGI. CDR3 sequence (DNA): TGTGCCAGCAGAGAGGACAGCTTGAGTCGATCACCCCTCCACTTT. It is translated as CASREDSLSRSPLHF.

The rearrangement links TRBV7-2 to TRBJ2-3; possibly TRBD2 for D (7 bases). This CDR3 is built from 17 residues. The V gene's germline CDR1 is SGHTA and CDR2 FQGNSA. Trimming shortened V by 0 bases and J by 4 bases, and 17 bases separated the two germline ends. The CDR3 region is CASSLAMGGGRADTQYF. CDR3 DNA sequence: TGTGCCAGCAGCTTAGCTATGGGGGGGGGCCGGGCAGATACGCAGTATTTT. Together with reference TRBV7-2 and TRBJ2-3, the CDR3 gives the full variable domain: GAGVSQSPSNKVTEKGKDVELRCDPISGHTALYWYRQSLGQGLEFLIYFQGNSAPDKSGLPSDRFSAERTGGSVSTLTIQRTQQEDSAVYLCASSLAMGGGRADTQYFGPGTRLTVL.

The rearrangement links TRBV18 to TRBJ1-5; TRBD1 is a possible D gene (6 bases). The CDR3 runs 15 residues. Germline loops: CDR1 KGHSH, CDR2 LQKENI. V was clipped by 2 bases and J by 3 bases, with 11 bases between them. DNA for the CDR3: TGTGCCAGCTCACCATTTGCAGGGGCCAATCAGCCCCAGCATTTT. Its translation: CASSPFAGANQPQHF.

The CDR3 DNA follows: TGCGCCAGCAGCATACCTCCACAGGGGGTTAACACTGAAGCTTTCTTT. The encoded protein is CASSIPPQGVNTEAFF. This chain uses TRBV5-1 with TRBJ1-1, with 8 bases aligning to TRBD1. CDR1 and CDR2 from the germline V gene are SGHRS and YFSETQ. Unmatched junction bases numbered 10, after V lost 4 bases and J lost 2 bases. This CDR3 has 16 amino acids.

This clone has only a few counts. The chain carries TRBV11-2 and TRBJ1-1; D gene unclear. Germline CDR1 is SGHAT and CDR2 is FQNNGV. V dropped 5 bases and J dropped 7 bases, with 23 bases sitting between them. This CDR3 has 16 residues. The CDR3 region has the DNA TGTGCCAGCAGCACCCGACACCTACAAGGCCGTGTTGAAGCTTTCTTT. Residues: CASSTRHLQGRVEAFF.

This chain connects TRBV28 to TRBJ1-1; D is unclear. CDR3 length: 12 residues. The V end lost 2 bases, the J end lost 4 bases, and 5 bases lay between the germline ends. Looked up from germline, CDR1 is MDHEN and CDR2 is SYDVKM. The CDR3 loop is CASSLTSTEAFF. For the CDR3, the DNA is TGTGCCAGCAGTTTAACGTCCACTGAAGCTTTCTTT.

The chain combines TRBV10-3 with TRBJ2-7; no definite D call. V shed 3 bases and J shed 1 base, with 7 bases lying between them. Germline V gives CDR1 ENHRY, CDR2 SYGVKD. The CDR3 is 13 amino acids. CDR3 amino acids: CAISDEVSYEQYF. CDR3 in DNA: TGTGCCATCAGTGATGAGGTTTCCTACGAGCAGTACTTC.

The rearrangement joins TRBV4-3 to TRBJ2-3; TRBD2 matches at 8 bases. Trimming took 0 bases from V and 7 from J; bases not matched to a gene: 9. The CDR3 extends over 16 amino acids. Germline V gene sequence: CDR1 LGHNA, CDR2 YSLEER. The CDR3 nucleotides read TGCGCCAGCAGCCAAGACGGTACGGGAGGGCCGAATACGCAGTATTTT. This gives the protein CASSQDGTGGPNTQYF.

The chain employs TRBV7-9 and TRBJ1-1; no clear D gene. Germline loops: CDR1 SEHNR, CDR2 FQNEAQ (reference sequence). The length of the CDR3 is 14 residues. The germline V and J ends were trimmed by 4 bases and 0 bases, with 9 bases remaining between them. CDR3 protein: CASSSGRMNTEAFF. CDR3 bases: TGTGCCAGCAGCTCCGGACGGATGAACACTGAAGCTTTCTTT.

The genes are TRBV19 and TRBJ2-2; possibly TRBD1 or TRBD2 for D (5 bases each). CDR1 and CDR2 from the germline V gene are LNHDA and SQIVND (reference sequence). V lost 5 bases to trimming and J lost 0 bases, with 10 bases between them. The CDR3 is made up of 15 amino acids. The DNA of the CDR3 is TGTGCCAGTAGTGTGGGGACCGCGAACACCGGGGAGCTGTTTTTT. Translating gives CASSVGTANTGELFF.

The chain uses TRBV18 and TRBJ2-5, with D possibly being TRBD2 (6 bases). CDR1 is KGHSH and CDR2 is LQKENI in the germline V gene. V lost 3 bases to trimming and J lost 0 bases, with 11 bases between them. CDR3 length: 15 amino acids. The CDR3 here is CASSPGLEYQETQYF. Here the CDR3 DNA reads TGTGCCAGCTCACCGGGACTTGAGTACCAAGAGACCCAGTACTTC.

This chain joins TRBV4-3 and TRBJ2-7; 9 bases align to TRBD1. Trimming took 1 base from V and 6 from J; bases not matched to a gene: 13. The CDR3 sequence is 17 residues long. Germline V gene sequence: CDR1 LGHNA, CDR2 YSLEER. This CDR3 reads CASSQGPQGQGSFEQYF. The CDR3 coding sequence is TGCGCCAGCAGCCAAGGCCCTCAGGGACAGGGAAGTTTCGAGCAGTACTTC.

In DNA, the CDR3 is TGTGCCAGTAGAACGACAGGGGTGGATGGCTACACCTTC. Translated, it gives CASRTTGVDGYTF. The rearrangement joins TRBV19 to TRBJ1-2; 8 bases are a match to TRBD1. This CDR3 region has 13 residues. Germline CDR1 is LNHDA and CDR2 is SQIVND (reference sequence). The V and J ends lost 6 bases and 6 bases, in that order; junction bases with no gene match: 6.

The V and J genes are TRBV6-5 and TRBJ2-7, with D possibly TRBD2 on 5 matching bases. The V end was cut by 0 bases, the J end by 2 bases, with 11 bases between. This CDR3 has 15 residues. Germline V gene data show CDR1 as MNHEY and CDR2 as SVGAGI. CDR3 sequence: CASSYSKDSPYEQYF. CDR3 coding DNA: TGTGCCAGCAGTTACTCGAAGGACTCCCCCTACGAGCAGTACTTC.

This clone rates as medium-sized. The CDR3 coding sequence is TGTGCCAGCAGCATCGCGGGAGGAGATCAGCCCCAGCATTTT. Protein: CASSIAGGDQPQHF. The V and J genes are TRBV25-1 and TRBJ1-5; no clear D gene. CDR3 length: 14 amino acids. Trimming stripped 6 bases from V and 5 bases from J, with 14 bases between. CDR1 is MGHDK, CDR2 SYGVNS, per germline.

This chain links TRBV6-5 with TRBJ2-4; maybe TRBD2 (5 bases). The CDR3 loop spans 13 amino acids. V was clipped by 6 bases and J by 6 bases, with 12 bases between them. Per germline, CDR1 MNHEY and CDR2 SVGAGI. The CDR3 nucleotides read TGTGCCAGCAGGCCTTCACTAGTAAACATTCAGTACTTC. This encodes CASRPSLVNIQYF.

The rearrangement joins TRBV27 to TRBJ1-1; weak D call: TRBD1 (5 bases). This CDR3 has 12 residues. The ends were cut back, 10 bases at V and 2 bases at J, with 11 bases in the middle. Germline V lookup: CDR1 MNHEY, CDR2 SMNVEV (reference sequence). This chain's CDR3 is CATQGTNTEAFF. The CDR3 DNA is TGTGCCACCCAGGGAACCAACACTGAAGCTTTCTTT.

The chain is built from TRBV6-6 and TRBJ1-4; a weak D match, TRBD1 (6 bases). Germline values: CDR1 MNHNY, CDR2 SVGAGI (reference sequence). The CDR3 covers 15 residues. The V gene lost 2 bases and the J gene lost 6 bases, with 13 bases spanning the gap. As DNA, the CDR3 is TGTGCCAGCAGTTACCCGGGACGGGGGCATGAAAAACTGTTTTTT. Amino acid sequence: CASSYPGRGHEKLFF.

This sequence joins TRBV13 and TRBJ2-5; the D gene is possibly TRBD2 (6 bases). The V gene lost 6 bases and the J gene lost 4 bases, with 12 bases spanning the gap. In germline, CDR1 is PRHDT, CDR2 FYEKMQ (reference sequence). The CDR3 spans 13 residues. CDR3 sequence: CASRMVGGETQYF. The CDR3 nucleotides are TGTGCCAGCAGGATGGTGGGAGGAGAGACCCAGTACTTC.

The rearrangement uses TRBV27 and TRBJ2-1, with TRBD2 as a possible D gene (6 bases). This CDR3 spans 14 amino acids. V gave up 7 bases and J gave up 2 bases, with 12 bases separating them. CDR1 and CDR2 from the germline V gene are MNHEY and SMNVEV (reference sequence). The CDR3 DNA reads TGTGCCAGCACTGGCGGGGTCACCTACAATGAGCAGTTCTTC. Protein: CASTGGVTYNEQFF.